This T cell receptor beta chain was recovered during a study of shared clonotypes between healthy human individuals. Worth noting for this clone: Its antigen is not identified.

Study findings and constraints: It was the non-shared clonotypes that had lower generation probabilities than clonotypes shared by all four donors. Naive subsets generally exceeded memory subsets in estimated richness.

The split of CD4+ cells yielded CD45RA+ naive and CD45RA-negative memory subsets. The method was immunoSEQ multiplex PCR; TCRdb's version includes in-frame clones alone and lacks a portion of them. Of about 1.5 million clones in the sample, 95% to 99% were seen once. CDR3 size: 15 residues. V was shortened by 2 bases and J by 0 bases, with 8 bases between the two germline ends. Looked up from germline, CDR1 is SEHNR and CDR2 is FQNEAQ (reference sequence). The chain is built from TRBV7-9 and TRBJ1-3; D unresolved. The clonotype originates from a man between 25 and 39 years old in good health. The sequenced material came from naive CD4+ T cells sorted from blood. This sample's subset: CD45RA+ positively selected. The CDR3 region has the DNA TGTGCCAGCAGCTTAAGGCGAGACTCTGGAAACACCATATATTTT. This encodes CASSLRRDSGNTIYF.